This T cell receptor beta chain was found in a study of cytomegalovirus exposure and HLA in healthy donors. The study, taken as a whole, reports: In an earlier analysis, productive rearrangement rates for most beta V segments clustered near 87% or 30%. Later analysis placed DRB1 highest and HLA-C lowest in TCR association rates, which differed by HLA locus.

To note about this clone: Its specificity is unknown.

The PCR was carried out with 60 Vbeta primers and 13 Jbeta primers. Sequencing was performed with immunoSEQ multiplex PCR; in TCRdb, only in-frame clones are kept and a portion is missing. Counted here are roughly 160,000 clones, 70% to 90% occurring once; the ten biggest clones make up roughly 2.3%. The V end lost 6 bases, the J end lost 1 base, and 18 bases lay between the germline ends. CDR3 length equals 16 residues. Germline-derived CDR1 and CDR2 are SGHDN and FVKESK. The source material was PBMCs. This sequence was found in a male donor in good health and CMV-seronegative. The chain joins TRBV14 to TRBJ2-5; tentative D call: TRBD2 (6 bases). Here the CDR3 DNA reads TGTGCCAGCAGTGCGGGGACTTTGGGGGGCCAAGAGACCCAGTACTTC. Translating gives CASSAGTLGGQETQYF.